This T cell receptor beta chain came from a study of blood T cell repertoires in COVID-19. Study-level background: Acute and convalescent COVID-19 specimens originated in the United States, Italy and Spain. From T cells, B-cell-depleted T cells, or PBMCs came the material, which was cDNA or gDNA.

V gave up 7 bases and J gave up 0 bases, with 12 bases separating them. Germline V gives CDR1 SQVTM, CDR2 ANQGSEA. The CDR3 sequence is 13 residues long. Authors' data handling: Amplification of reference gene primers was used by the study to estimate nucleated cell counts. Assay used: immunoSEQ multiplex PCR; TCRdb lists only in-frame clones, some missing. V, J and clone size were drawn from that table, and D and trimming were deduced from the DNA. The table has about 250,000 clones, almost 90% seen once. Specimen: peripheral blood. J is TRBJ1-1 and V is TRBV29-1, with no clear D. The origin of this receptor is a man aged 80 or over with acute or convalescent COVID-19. The CDR3 DNA follows: TGCAGCGGGATACACAGCATGAACACTGAAGCTTTCTTT. Translating gives CSGIHSMNTEAFF.